This T cell receptor (beta chain) was recorded in a study of vaccination and CD4 T cells after COVID-19. To note about this clonotype: The antigen is unknown.

Per germline, CDR1 SGHRS and CDR2 YFSETQ. After removal of 4 bases from V and 5 bases from J, the junction contained 1 base not matched to a gene. The CDR3 loop spans 13 amino acids. The Oncomine TCR Beta short-read assay sequenced DNA from cultured CD4+ T cells. Via MiXCR, TCRdb re-called the PCR reads, giving one row per CDR3 protein. The profile shows fewer than 20,000 distinct CDR3 sequences, 60% to 80% of them singletons. Treatment: roughly nine-day PBMC culture with coronavirus spike peptide pools or control peptides (ViraFEST assay). This sequence originates from a human donor who had recovered from COVID-19. The J gene is TRBJ2-7, the V gene TRBV5-1; 12 positions match TRBD1. Sample: CD4+ T cells from blood, cultured in vitro. The CDR3 sequence is CASSGTGGNEQYF. The CDR3, as DNA: TGCGCCAGCAGCGGGACAGGGGGCAACGAGCAGTACTTC.